Described below is a single TCR beta chain sequence and its context. Original data processing: Amplified reference gene primers provided the basis for estimating nucleated cell counts. This table comes from immunoSEQ multiplex PCR, and its TCRdb copy is limited to in-frame clones, with some not included. The DNA gave D and trimming, while V, J and clone size come from that table. The table lists nearly 95,000 clones, approximately 87% of them singletons. These data come from a study of blood T cell repertoires in COVID-19. About the research overall: Samples taken during acute and convalescent COVID-19 were collected in the United States, Italy and Spain. PBMCs, B-cell-depleted T cells, or T cells were the source of the cDNA or gDNA that made up the material.

Germline V gives CDR1 LNHNV, CDR2 YYDKDF (reference sequence). Trimming at V came to 5 bases and at J to 0 bases, leaving 6 bases not matched to a gene. CDR3 length: 16 residues. V gene TRBV15 combines with J gene TRBJ1-4; 7 positions match TRBD1. Sequencing was done on a sample of peripheral blood. The sequence came from a human donor with acute or convalescent COVID-19. The donor label of this sample is uncertain. The CDR3 loop is CATSPGQISTNEKLFF. The CDR3 bases are TGTGCCACCAGCCCGGGACAGATTTCAACTAATGAAAAACTGTTTTTT.